The rows below give T cell receptor beta chains drawn from one sample of a study of T cells in Graves' hyperthyroidism and ophthalmopathy. TCRdb independently ran MiXCR on the multiplex PCR reads; one entry per CDR3 protein. The table has 550,000 to 700,000 distinct CDR3 sequences, around 46% seen once. Sequenced: peripheral blood or thyroid tissue (not recorded which). The source of these receptors is an adult woman with Graves' disease, either hyperthyroidism or ophthalmopathy (not recorded which). The conserved cysteine and the conserved F or W are not part of the CDR3 here. D genes are given only for firm matches.

d_call	v_call	j_call	cdr3_aa
.	TRBV15	TRBJ1-1	ATSRDNGGSGENTEAF
.	TRBV24-1	TRBJ1-5	ATSDSRGQPQH
.	TRBV2	TRBJ2-7	ASSVGGLGYEQY
.	TRBV19	TRBJ1-6	ASSPRESSYNSPLH
.	TRBV5-1	TRBJ2-7	ASSLDPLGGGGEQY
.	TRBV24-1	TRBJ2-7	ASSPNQGTLSSYEQY
.	TRBV2	TRBJ2-2	ASIRGSGNTGELF
.	TRBV2	TRBJ1-2	ATYYREYYGYT
.	TRBV30	TRBJ1-2	AWSFFRTAYGYT
.	TRBV7-9	TRBJ1-5	ASSLTGSSNQPQH
.	TRBV29-1	TRBJ2-3	SVEREMGGTDTQY
TRBD1	TRBV20-1	TRBJ2-6	SAREGTGFRANVLT
TRBD2	TRBV10-3	TRBJ2-5	AISAPLAGGQETQY
.	TRBV14	TRBJ2-2	ASSQAWAGELF
.	TRBV5-5	TRBJ1-6	ASSLLGVGSPLH